This T cell receptor (beta chain) stems from a study of OX40 agonist ivuxolimab in advanced cancers. Study information: A mean age of roughly 60 years, range roughly 23 to 79, was recorded, and roughly 83% were male. Broader study findings: Nonresponders included some who also had low normalized T-cell clonal expansion.

Measured with immunoSEQ multiplex PCR; TCRdb has only the in-frame clones, and not every one. This table has over 70,000 clones, 75% to 90% appearing once. The count of this clone is one. Antigen: not known. The receptor was derived from an adult with an advanced solid tumor such as melanoma, head and neck, liver or kidney cancer. This specimen consisted of CD4+ or CD8+ T cells sorted from blood, obtained in a trial of the OX40 agonist ivuxolimab.

CDR3 residues: CSAGAATNEKLFF. CDR3 coding DNA: TGCAGCGCCGGGGCGGCAACTAATGAAAAACTGTTTTTT. The chain uses TRBV29-1 and TRBJ1-4, with D perhaps matching TRBD1 (5 bases). Per germline, CDR1 SQVTM and CDR2 ANQGSEA. The CDR3 runs to 13 residues. V lost 7 bases and J 0 bases, leaving 9 bases between the germline ends.